What follows are 13 T cell receptor beta chains derived from one specimen sequenced in a study of blood T cell repertoires in COVID-19. Using immunoSEQ multiplex PCR, the repertoire was profiled, and TCRdb retains in-frame clones only, with some absent. Here the sample spans 96,000 or so clones, about 88% being singletons. The specimen was peripheral blood. The origin of the receptors is a woman older than 75 with acute or convalescent COVID-19.

This rearrangement joins TRBV7-8 to TRBJ2-1, with 12 bases that match TRBD2. This CDR3 comprises 20 residues. Germline CDR1 SGHVS, CDR2 FQNEAQ. Trimming cost V 5 bases and J 0 bases; bases outside gene matches: 14. Here the CDR3 reads CASSRTTTSGSPSSYNEQFF. In nucleotides, the CDR3 is TGTGCCAGCAGCAGAACGACGACTAGCGGGAGCCCGAGCTCCTACAATGAGCAGTTCTTC.

A few counts support this clone. V usage is TRBV6-5 and J usage is TRBJ2-7; 7 bases fit TRBD2. Losses at the gene ends were 5 bases for V and 2 bases for J; bases not matched to a gene: 9. There are 15 residues in the CDR3. Per the germline V gene, CDR1 is MNHEY and CDR2 is SVGAGI. For the CDR3, the DNA is TGTGCCAGCAGTCCAATAGCGGGTGAGACCTACGAGCAGTACTTC. It yields the protein CASSPIAGETYEQYF.

This rearrangement joins TRBV19 to TRBJ1-5; no clear D gene. The CDR3 runs to 15 residues. Trimming removed 3 bases at V and 4 bases at J, with 13 bases between. The germline V gene encodes CDR1 LNHDA and CDR2 SQIVND (reference sequence). CDR3 sequence (DNA): TGTGCCAGTAGTATCAGAGGGATCGGGAATCAGCCCCAGCATTTT. It encodes CASSIRGIGNQPQHF. The whole variable domain, remainder taken from reference TRBV19 and TRBJ1-5, is DGGITQSPKYLFRKEGQNVTLSCEQNLNHDAMYWYRQDPGQGLRLIYYSQIVNDFQKGDIAEGYSVSREKKESFPLTVTSAQKNPTAFYLCASSIRGIGNQPQHFGDGTRLSIL.

There are a few counts of this clone. This chain joins TRBV6-2 or TRBV6-3 and TRBJ2-2; 13 positions match TRBD2. V trimming: 6 bases; J trimming: 2 bases; junction bases outside the gene matches: 6. Germline assignment: CDR1 MNHEY and CDR2 SVGEGT. This CDR3 spans 17 amino acids. The CDR3 is CASSDGLAGANTGELFF. The CDR3, as DNA: TGTGCCAGCAGCGACGGACTAGCGGGGGCTAACACCGGGGAGCTGTTTTTT.

V and J are TRBV9 and TRBJ2-1, with 7 bases matching TRBD1. V shed 3 bases and J 7 bases; nucleotides not matched to a gene: 1. The CDR3 runs to 12 residues. Germline V gene data show CDR1 as SGDLS and CDR2 as YYNGEE. CDR3 sequence reads: CASSAQGNEQFF. CDR3 sequence (DNA): TGTGCCAGCAGCGCACAGGGGAATGAGCAGTTCTTC.

The V gene is TRBV6-1, the J gene TRBJ1-3; TRBD1 might be the D (5 bases). Germline CDR1 and CDR2: MNHNS and SASEGT. The CDR3 contains 17 residues. Trimming took off 1 base at V and 4 bases at J, with 17 bases between the two ends. In DNA, the CDR3 is TGTGCCAGCAGTGAAGTCAGCTTGGGGGGGGACGGAAACACCATATATTTT. Its protein product is CASSEVSLGGDGNTIYF.

The chain's CDR3 is CASSLNRDEQFF. The CDR3 DNA sequence: TGTGCCAGCAGCTTAAATCGCGATGAGCAGTTCTTC. This rearrangement joins TRBV7-3 to TRBJ2-1; D is uncertain. The CDR3 contains 12 residues. Trimming took 1 base from V and 8 from J, leaving 6 bases between them. CDR1 SGHTA and CDR2 FQGTGA come from the germline V gene.

This chain links TRBV6-1 with TRBJ1-5; no reliable D call. Trimming left V 4 bases short and J 9 bases short, with 13 bases between. Germline CDR1 and CDR2: MNHNS and SASEGT. This CDR3 contains 13 residues. The CDR3 loop reads CASSGAGEWPQHF. CDR3 in DNA: TGTGCCAGCAGTGGAGCCGGGGAGTGGCCCCAGCATTTT.

The V and J genes are TRBV10-1 and TRBJ1-5; D might be TRBD1 (5 bases). From germline, CDR1 is WNHNN and CDR2 SYGVQD (reference sequence). Trimming left V 0 bases short and J 7 bases short, with 19 bases between. The CDR3 loop spans 17 amino acids. CDR3 nucleotide sequence: TGCGCCAGCAGTGAGTCGAGGTTGTTGGGAGGGGAACAGCCCCAGCATTTT. The encoded protein is CASSESRLLGGEQPQHF.

This clone was seen a single time. V usage is TRBV25-1 and J usage is TRBJ1-6; 9 nucleotides align to TRBD1. There are 14 residues in the CDR3. Germline assignment: CDR1 MGHDK and CDR2 SYGVNS. Germline trimming cut 5 bases from V and 7 bases from J; bases unmatched to any gene: 3. The CDR3 nucleotides are TGTGCCAGCAGTCCCGACAGGGGGAATTCACCCCTCCACTTT. This sequence encodes CASSPDRGNSPLHF.

This chain links TRBV7-2 with TRBJ1-5; 7 bases match TRBD1. This CDR3 region has 19 residues. Germline V gene sequence: CDR1 SGHTA, CDR2 FQGNSA. V was pared by 3 bases and J by 7 bases, with 21 bases of the junction left unmatched. CDR3 DNA: TGTGCCAGCAGCTTTTACAGGACAGGTGGGGAACGTGAATACCAGCCCCAGCATTTT. Its translation: CASSFYRTGGEREYQPQHF.

The sample holds one count of this clone. The V gene is TRBV6-4, the J gene TRBJ2-2; 7 bases match TRBD2. J was trimmed by 6 bases and V by 8 bases; bases with no gene match: 6. In germline, CDR1 is MRHNA, CDR2 SNTAGT. This CDR3 comprises 13 residues. CDR3 sequence reads: CASSNSGAGELFF. CDR3 coding DNA: TGTGCCAGCTCCAACAGCGGGGCCGGGGAGCTGTTTTTT.

This clone was picked up a small number of times. The chain joins TRBV12-3 or TRBV12-4 to TRBJ1-1; D is undetermined. With 2 bases removed from V and 1 base from J, the gap between germline ends came to 5 bases. The CDR3 sequence is 13 residues long. Here the CDR3 DNA reads TGTGCCAGCAGTTTACTCCGGAACACTGAAGCTTTCTTT. Its translation: CASSLLRNTEAFF.